The rows below give T cell receptor beta chains drawn from one sample of a study of graft-versus-host responses after intestinal transplantation. For these TCRs, the target antigens are not known. TCRdb's table, derived via immunoSEQ multiplex PCR, lists solely in-frame clones and lacks some. The sample holds about 120,000 clones, about nine tenths seen once. The source was unstimulated CD4+ T cells sorted from spleen or lymph node cells, collected before intestinal transplant. These receptors were obtained from a human donor who received an intestinal transplant. Both conserved end residues are part of each CDR3. Fields, in order: D gene, V gene, J gene, clone size, CDR3 DNA, CDR3 protein. A D gene is named only where the DNA matches it firmly. Clone sizes are given selectively: once, few, many, or a class where the clone is expanded.

d_gene: TRBD2; v_gene: TRBV6-8; j_gene: TRBJ2-1; abundance: .; CDR3nt: TGTGCCAGCAGTTACTACCGACTAGCGGGTCAACCAGCAGATGAGCAGTTCTTC; CDR3aa: CASSYYRLAGQPADEQFF
d_gene: TRBD1; v_gene: TRBV30; j_gene: TRBJ1-2; abundance: .; CDR3nt: TGTGCCTTGGGACAGGCTAACTATGGCTACACCTTC; CDR3aa: CALGQANYGYTF
d_gene: .; v_gene: TRBV7-2; j_gene: TRBJ1-2; abundance: .; CDR3nt: TGTGCCAGCACCACCATCTTAGGGGGTGGCTACACCTTC; CDR3aa: CASTTILGGGYTF
d_gene: .; v_gene: TRBV7-5; j_gene: TRBJ1-1; abundance: .; CDR3nt: TGTGCCAGAAGCTTAAGCGGCAGGGGGTCTGAAGCTTTCTTT; CDR3aa: CARSLSGRGSEAFF
d_gene: .; v_gene: TRBV6-5; j_gene: TRBJ1-2; abundance: .; CDR3nt: TGTGCCAGCAGTTACTCCACAGGGAACTATGGCTACACCTTC; CDR3aa: CASSYSTGNYGYTF
d_gene: .; v_gene: TRBV27; j_gene: TRBJ2-3; abundance: .; CDR3nt: TGTGCCAGCAGTATAGGGGGCACAGATACGCAGTATTTT; CDR3aa: CASSIGGTDTQYF
d_gene: .; v_gene: TRBV20-1; j_gene: TRBJ2-3; abundance: .; CDR3nt: TGCAGTGCTAGCGAGGATACGCAGTATTTT; CDR3aa: CSASEDTQYF
d_gene: TRBD2; v_gene: TRBV4-2; j_gene: TRBJ2-1; abundance: .; CDR3nt: TGTGCCAGCAGCCCTATAGCGGGAGGGCCCTACAATGAGCAGTTCTTC; CDR3aa: CASSPIAGGPYNEQFF
d_gene: .; v_gene: TRBV7-9; j_gene: TRBJ2-5; abundance: once; CDR3nt: TGTGCCAGCTCGTACCAAGAGACCCAGTACTTC; CDR3aa: CASSYQETQYF
d_gene: TRBD2; v_gene: TRBV9; j_gene: TRBJ2-3; abundance: .; CDR3nt: TGTGCCAGCAGCGAAAGGGGAGCGGGGGATACGCAGTATTTT; CDR3aa: CASSERGAGDTQYF
d_gene: TRBD2; v_gene: TRBV5-4; j_gene: TRBJ2-3; abundance: .; CDR3nt: TGTGCCAGCAGCTTGGGAGGCGGGGCGGGGGGAGGAGATACGCAGTATTTT; CDR3aa: CASSLGGGAGGGDTQYF
d_gene: TRBD2; v_gene: TRBV10-3; j_gene: TRBJ2-3; abundance: once; CDR3nt: TGTGCCTTCTCCGGGACTAGCGGAGATACGCAGTATTTT; CDR3aa: CAFSGTSGDTQYF
d_gene: .; v_gene: TRBV18; j_gene: TRBJ1-1; abundance: .; CDR3nt: TGTGCCAGCTCACCTCAGGGGAACACTGAAGCTTTCTTT; CDR3aa: CASSPQGNTEAFF
d_gene: TRBD2; v_gene: TRBV6-4; j_gene: TRBJ2-6; abundance: once; CDR3nt: TGTGCCAGCAGCGCTAGCGGGGGGGCGACTGGGGCCAACGTCCTGACTTTC; CDR3aa: CASSASGGATGANVLTF
d_gene: .; v_gene: TRBV7-6; j_gene: TRBJ1-1; abundance: .; CDR3nt: TGTGCCAGCAGCTTAAAATTGCGTGCGTCTCTGATGAACACTGAAGCTTTCTTT; CDR3aa: CASSLKLRASLMNTEAFF
d_gene: TRBD2; v_gene: TRBV19; j_gene: TRBJ2-7; abundance: .; CDR3nt: TGTGCCAGTAGTATAGTGCGCGGGAGGCCCTACGAGCAGTACTTC; CDR3aa: CASSIVRGRPYEQYF
d_gene: TRBD2; v_gene: TRBV30; j_gene: TRBJ2-7; abundance: few; CDR3nt: TGTGCCTGGAGTCGATCAGCGGGGGGCTCCTACGAGCAGTACTTC; CDR3aa: CAWSRSAGGSYEQYF
d_gene: TRBD1; v_gene: TRBV29-1; j_gene: TRBJ1-1; abundance: .; CDR3nt: TGCAGCGTTGAAGATCAGGGACAGGGCACTGAAGCTTTCTTT; CDR3aa: CSVEDQGQGTEAFF
d_gene: TRBD2; v_gene: TRBV9; j_gene: TRBJ2-3; abundance: .; CDR3nt: TGTGCCAGCAGCGCCTCGGGACTAGGAGATACGCAGTATTTT; CDR3aa: CASSASGLGDTQYF
d_gene: .; v_gene: TRBV5-1; j_gene: TRBJ2-3; abundance: .; CDR3nt: TGCGCCAGCAGGGGCCCAGAAGATACGCAGTATTTT; CDR3aa: CASRGPEDTQYF
d_gene: TRBD2; v_gene: TRBV28; j_gene: TRBJ2-7; abundance: .; CDR3nt: TGTGCCAGCCGCCGCGGGGGAACAGGCTACGAGCAGTACTTC; CDR3aa: CASRRGGTGYEQYF
d_gene: TRBD1; v_gene: TRBV18; j_gene: TRBJ2-7; abundance: .; CDR3nt: TGTGCCAGCTCACGAGAGACAGGGGGCTACGAGCAGTACTTC; CDR3aa: CASSRETGGYEQYF
d_gene: .; v_gene: TRBV2; j_gene: TRBJ2-1; abundance: .; CDR3nt: TGTGCCAGCAGCGCTACTAATGAGCAGTTCTTC; CDR3aa: CASSATNEQFF
d_gene: .; v_gene: TRBV25-1; j_gene: TRBJ2-2; abundance: .; CDR3nt: TGTGCCAGCAGTGAATTGGGCCAGAACACCGGGGAGCTGTTTTTT; CDR3aa: CASSELGQNTGELFF
d_gene: TRBD1; v_gene: TRBV27; j_gene: TRBJ1-6; abundance: .; CDR3nt: TGTGCCAGCAGTTCGGACAGGGTAGGGTCACCCCTCCACTTT; CDR3aa: CASSSDRVGSPLHF
d_gene: TRBD2; v_gene: TRBV2; j_gene: TRBJ2-5; abundance: .; CDR3nt: TGTGCCATCCGAGGACTAGCCCAAGAGACCCAGTACTTC; CDR3aa: CAIRGLAQETQYF
d_gene: TRBD2; v_gene: TRBV2; j_gene: TRBJ2-1; abundance: .; CDR3nt: TGTGCCAGCAGGGATGGTAATGGCGGGAGGTTAGCTGAGCAGTTCTTC; CDR3aa: CASRDGNGGRLAEQFF
d_gene: .; v_gene: TRBV7-2; j_gene: TRBJ1-1; abundance: .; CDR3nt: TGTGCCAGCAGCTCCGTTACTTACACTGAAGCTTTCTTT; CDR3aa: CASSSVTYTEAFF
d_gene: TRBD2; v_gene: TRBV28; j_gene: TRBJ2-1; abundance: once; CDR3nt: TGTGCCAGCAGTAAAGGGAGACTAGCGGGATCGGCCTACAATGAGCAGTTCTTC; CDR3aa: CASSKGRLAGSAYNEQFF
d_gene: TRBD1; v_gene: TRBV6-6; j_gene: TRBJ1-5; abundance: .; CDR3nt: TGTGCCAGCACCCCGGGGACAGCCAGTGGGCCCCAGCATTTT; CDR3aa: CASTPGTASGPQHF
d_gene: .; v_gene: TRBV25-1; j_gene: TRBJ1-2; abundance: .; CDR3nt: TGTGCCAGCAGTGAAGCTGGGGGCGGTGGCTACACCTTC; CDR3aa: CASSEAGGGGYTF
d_gene: TRBD2; v_gene: TRBV19; j_gene: TRBJ2-3; abundance: .; CDR3nt: TGTGCCAGCATTAGCGGGAGGGCGGGAGATACGCAGTATTTT; CDR3aa: CASISGRAGDTQYF
d_gene: .; v_gene: TRBV6-6; j_gene: TRBJ2-1; abundance: .; CDR3nt: TGTGCCAGCAGTTACTCGAGCCCTCTCAATGAGCAGTTCTTC; CDR3aa: CASSYSSPLNEQFF
d_gene: TRBD1; v_gene: TRBV2; j_gene: TRBJ2-7; abundance: .; CDR3nt: TGTGCCAGCAGTTTGAGGACAGGAGCCTACGAGCAGTACTTC; CDR3aa: CASSLRTGAYEQYF
d_gene: .; v_gene: TRBV18; j_gene: TRBJ1-1; abundance: .; CDR3nt: TGTGCCAGCTCACCACGAACAGGGAAAGCGAAAACTGAAGCTTTCTTT; CDR3aa: CASSPRTGKAKTEAFF
d_gene: .; v_gene: TRBV7-9; j_gene: TRBJ1-5; abundance: .; CDR3nt: TGTGCCAGCAGCTTCGGACAGAGCAATCAGCCCCAGCATTTT; CDR3aa: CASSFGQSNQPQHF
d_gene: .; v_gene: TRBV6-1; j_gene: TRBJ2-3; abundance: .; CDR3nt: TGTGCCAGCAGTGACGGTGGGAGTGGGGCAGATACGCAGTATTTT; CDR3aa: CASSDGGSGADTQYF
d_gene: .; v_gene: TRBV6-1; j_gene: TRBJ2-7; abundance: .; CDR3nt: TGTGCCAGCAGTGAATTCCCTCGGGAGTTTAGGACCTACGAGCAGTACTTC; CDR3aa: CASSEFPREFRTYEQYF
d_gene: TRBD1; v_gene: TRBV9; j_gene: TRBJ2-3; abundance: .; CDR3nt: TGTGCCAGCAGCGCGACAGGGGCAGATACGCAGTATTTT; CDR3aa: CASSATGADTQYF
d_gene: TRBD1; v_gene: TRBV7-8; j_gene: TRBJ1-3; abundance: .; CDR3nt: TGTGCCAGCAGCTTAAGTGGTCAGGGGGCGAGAAACACCATATATTTT; CDR3aa: CASSLSGQGARNTIYF
d_gene: TRBD1; v_gene: TRBV5-1; j_gene: TRBJ2-2; abundance: .; CDR3nt: TGCGCCAGCAGCCGTACAGGGGGCTCTGACGCCGGGGAGCTGTTTTTT; CDR3aa: CASSRTGGSDAGELFF
d_gene: TRBD1; v_gene: TRBV5-6; j_gene: TRBJ2-7; abundance: .; CDR3nt: TGTGCCAGCAGCGACAGGGCTTGGGACTACGAGCAGTACTTC; CDR3aa: CASSDRAWDYEQYF
d_gene: .; v_gene: TRBV30; j_gene: TRBJ2-3; abundance: .; CDR3nt: TGTGCCTGGAGTGTAAGTGGAGCGCCAGATACGCAGTATTTT; CDR3aa: CAWSVSGAPDTQYF
d_gene: .; v_gene: TRBV10-2; j_gene: TRBJ2-3; abundance: .; CDR3nt: TGCGCCAGCAGTGTCCTACGGGATACGCAGTATTTT; CDR3aa: CASSVLRDTQYF
d_gene: TRBD1; v_gene: TRBV7-2; j_gene: TRBJ2-1; abundance: .; CDR3nt: TGTGCCAGCAGCTTATGGGGACAGGGGTACAATGAGCAGTTCTTC; CDR3aa: CASSLWGQGYNEQFF
d_gene: .; v_gene: TRBV5-1; j_gene: TRBJ2-7; abundance: .; CDR3nt: TGCGCCAGCAGCGCGGGGCGAGAGCAGTACTTC; CDR3aa: CASSAGREQYF
d_gene: .; v_gene: TRBV2; j_gene: TRBJ1-4; abundance: .; CDR3nt: TGTGCCAGCAGTTCCACAGCCTCAACTAATGAAAAACTGTTTTTT; CDR3aa: CASSSTASTNEKLFF
d_gene: .; v_gene: TRBV5-1; j_gene: TRBJ2-3; abundance: .; CDR3nt: TGCGCCAGCAGTTCAGGGGCAACAGATACGCAGTATTTT; CDR3aa: CASSSGATDTQYF
d_gene: .; v_gene: TRBV30; j_gene: TRBJ1-2; abundance: .; CDR3nt: TGTGCCTGGAGTGGGGCCAGGGGCAGGGACCTCTATGGCTACACCTTC; CDR3aa: CAWSGARGRDLYGYTF
d_gene: .; v_gene: TRBV28; j_gene: TRBJ2-1; abundance: .; CDR3nt: TGTGCCAGCAGTTTACTAGTCAATGAGCAGTTCTTC; CDR3aa: CASSLLVNEQFF
d_gene: TRBD2; v_gene: TRBV7-8; j_gene: TRBJ2-1; abundance: .; CDR3nt: TGTGCCAGCAGCTTACTAGCGGGAGATGAGCAGTTCTTC; CDR3aa: CASSLLAGDEQFF
d_gene: TRBD2; v_gene: TRBV5-5; j_gene: TRBJ2-2; abundance: .; CDR3nt: TGTGCCAGCAGCGAACGCAGCCTCGGGACTACCGCCGGGGAGCTGTTTTTT; CDR3aa: CASSERSLGTTAGELFF
d_gene: TRBD1; v_gene: TRBV10-3; j_gene: TRBJ2-7; abundance: .; CDR3nt: TGTGCCATCAGTGAGTGGCAGGGGGTTCCCTACGAGCAGTACTTC; CDR3aa: CAISEWQGVPYEQYF
d_gene: TRBD1; v_gene: TRBV6-5; j_gene: TRBJ1-2; abundance: .; CDR3nt: TGTGCCAGCAGTCCAGGACAGGCTCTCTATGGCTACACCTTC; CDR3aa: CASSPGQALYGYTF